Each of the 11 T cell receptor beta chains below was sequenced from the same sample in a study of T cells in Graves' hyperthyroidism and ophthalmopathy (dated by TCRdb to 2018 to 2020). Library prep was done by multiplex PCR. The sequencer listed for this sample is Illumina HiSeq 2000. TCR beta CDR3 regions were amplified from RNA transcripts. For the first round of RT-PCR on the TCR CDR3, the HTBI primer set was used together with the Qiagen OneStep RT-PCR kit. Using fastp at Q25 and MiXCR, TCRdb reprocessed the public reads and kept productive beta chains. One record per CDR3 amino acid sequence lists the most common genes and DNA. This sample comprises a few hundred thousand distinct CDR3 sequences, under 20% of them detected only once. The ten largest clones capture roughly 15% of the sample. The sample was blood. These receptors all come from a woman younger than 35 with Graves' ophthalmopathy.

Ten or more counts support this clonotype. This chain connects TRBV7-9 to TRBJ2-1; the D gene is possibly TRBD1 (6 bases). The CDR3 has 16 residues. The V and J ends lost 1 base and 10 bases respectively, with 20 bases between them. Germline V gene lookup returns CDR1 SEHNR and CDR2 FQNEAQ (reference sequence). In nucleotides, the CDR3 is TGTGCCAGCAGCTTAGTGGGGACACGAGCACAATTAGAGCAGTTCTTC. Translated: CASSLVGTRAQLEQFF.

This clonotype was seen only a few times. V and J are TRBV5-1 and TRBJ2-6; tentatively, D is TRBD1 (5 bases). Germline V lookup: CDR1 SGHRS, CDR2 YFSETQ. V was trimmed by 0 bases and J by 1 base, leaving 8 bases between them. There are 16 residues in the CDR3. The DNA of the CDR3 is TGCGCCAGCAGCTTGGCGTCAGGGTCTGGGGCCAACGTCCTGACTTTC. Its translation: CASSLASGSGANVLTF.

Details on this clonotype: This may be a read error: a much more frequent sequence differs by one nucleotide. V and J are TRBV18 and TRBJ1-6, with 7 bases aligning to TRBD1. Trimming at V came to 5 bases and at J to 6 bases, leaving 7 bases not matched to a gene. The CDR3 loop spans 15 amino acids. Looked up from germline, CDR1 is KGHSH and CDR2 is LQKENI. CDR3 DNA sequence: TGTGCCAGCTCAAAACAGGGGCGGGGTAATTCACCCCTCCACTTT. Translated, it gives CASSKQGRGNSPLHF.

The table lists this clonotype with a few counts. The DNA of the CDR3 is TGCGCCAGCAGCCACTCCGCTAGAGGCCCCTACAATGAGCAGTTCTTC. Protein product: CASSHSARGPYNEQFF. This sequence joins TRBV4-1 and TRBJ2-1; D remains unclear. The germline gives CDR1 MGHRA, CDR2 YSYEKL. This CDR3 has 16 amino acids. Trimming shortened V by 3 bases and J by 2 bases, and 14 bases separated the two germline ends.

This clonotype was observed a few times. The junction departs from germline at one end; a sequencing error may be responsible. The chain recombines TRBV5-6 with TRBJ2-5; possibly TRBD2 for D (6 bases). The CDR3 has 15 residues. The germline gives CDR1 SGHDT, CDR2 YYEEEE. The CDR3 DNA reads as TGTTCCAGCAGCTTGGCCGGGGGAGTTAAAGAGACCCAGTACTTC. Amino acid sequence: CSSSLAGGVKETQYF.

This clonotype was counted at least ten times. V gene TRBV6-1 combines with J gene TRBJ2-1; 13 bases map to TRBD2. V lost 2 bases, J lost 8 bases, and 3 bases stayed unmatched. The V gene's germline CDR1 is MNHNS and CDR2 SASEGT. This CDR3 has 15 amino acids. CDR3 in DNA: TGTGCCAGCAGTGAAACTAGCGGGGGGGCCGATGAGCAGTTCTTC. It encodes CASSETSGGADEQFF.

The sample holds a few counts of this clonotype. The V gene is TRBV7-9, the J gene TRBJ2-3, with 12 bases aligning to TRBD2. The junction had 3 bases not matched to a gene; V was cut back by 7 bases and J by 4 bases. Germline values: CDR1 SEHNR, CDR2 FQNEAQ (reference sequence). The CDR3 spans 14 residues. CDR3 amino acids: CASTLAGGPDTQYF. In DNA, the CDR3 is TGTGCCAGCACTCTAGCGGGGGGGCCAGATACGCAGTATTTT.

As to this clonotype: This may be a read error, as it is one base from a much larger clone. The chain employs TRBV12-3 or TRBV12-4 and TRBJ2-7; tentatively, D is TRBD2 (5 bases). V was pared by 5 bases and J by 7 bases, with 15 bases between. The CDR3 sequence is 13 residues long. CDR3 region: CASSATGKNEQYF. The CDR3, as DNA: TGTGCCAGCAGTGCGACCGGGAAGAATGAGCAGTACTTC.

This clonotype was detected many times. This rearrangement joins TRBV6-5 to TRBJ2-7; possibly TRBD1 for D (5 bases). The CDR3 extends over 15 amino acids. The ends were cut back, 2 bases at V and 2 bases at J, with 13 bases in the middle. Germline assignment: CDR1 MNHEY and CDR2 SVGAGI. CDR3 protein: CASSYPKDRTYEQYF. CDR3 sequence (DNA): TGTGCCAGCAGTTACCCTAAAGACAGAACCTACGAGCAGTACTTC.

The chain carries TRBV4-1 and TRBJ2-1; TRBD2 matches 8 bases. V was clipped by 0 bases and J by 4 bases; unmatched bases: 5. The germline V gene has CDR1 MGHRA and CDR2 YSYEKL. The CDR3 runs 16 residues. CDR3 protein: CASSQDHGRVYNEQFF. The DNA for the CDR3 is TGCGCCAGCAGCCAAGATCACGGGAGGGTTTACAATGAGCAGTTCTTC.

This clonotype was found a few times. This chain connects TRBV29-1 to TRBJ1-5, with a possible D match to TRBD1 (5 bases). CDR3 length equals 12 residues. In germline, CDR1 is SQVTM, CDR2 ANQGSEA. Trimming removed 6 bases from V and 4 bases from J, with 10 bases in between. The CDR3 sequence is CSVGEGNQPQHF. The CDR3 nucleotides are TGCAGCGTCGGGGAGGGGAATCAGCCCCAGCATTTT.